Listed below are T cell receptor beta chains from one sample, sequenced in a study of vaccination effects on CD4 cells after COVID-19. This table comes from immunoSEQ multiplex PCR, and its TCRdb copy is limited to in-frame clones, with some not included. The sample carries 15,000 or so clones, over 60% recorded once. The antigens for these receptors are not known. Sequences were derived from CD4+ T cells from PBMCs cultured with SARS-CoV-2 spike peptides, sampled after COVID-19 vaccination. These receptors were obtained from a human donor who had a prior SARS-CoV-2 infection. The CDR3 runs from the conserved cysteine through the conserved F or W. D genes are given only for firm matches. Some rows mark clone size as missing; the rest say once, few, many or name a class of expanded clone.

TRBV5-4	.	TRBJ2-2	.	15	TGTGCCAGCAGCTTGGACAGCTTCAACACCGGGGAGCTGTTTTTT	CASSLDSFNTGELFF
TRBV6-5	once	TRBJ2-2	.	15	TGTGCCAGCACCCAGCTACCTACGAACACCGGGGAGCTGTTTTTT	CASTQLPTNTGELFF
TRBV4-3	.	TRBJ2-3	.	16	TGCGCCAGCAGCCGACTACGGACTAAAAGCACAGATACGCAGTATTTT	CASSRLRTKSTDTQYF
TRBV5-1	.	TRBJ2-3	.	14	TGCGCCAGCAGCTTGGGACAGGGACTAGATACGCAGTATTTT	CASSLGQGLDTQYF
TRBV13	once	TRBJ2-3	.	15	TGTGCCAGCAGCTTAGGGGGGAGGCGCACAGATACGCAGTATTTT	CASSLGGRRTDTQYF
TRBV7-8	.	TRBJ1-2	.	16	TGTGCCAGCAGCTTATCAGGGGTTGGTGTCGACTATGGCTACACCTTC	CASSLSGVGVDYGYTF
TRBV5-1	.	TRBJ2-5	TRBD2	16	TGCGCCAGCAAGATAGTAGCGGGGGGTGTCGGAGAGACCCAGTACTTC	CASKIVAGGVGETQYF
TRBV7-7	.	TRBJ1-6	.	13	TGTGCTAGCAGCTTAACTGGTCTCTCACCCCTCCACTTT	CASSLTGLSPLHF
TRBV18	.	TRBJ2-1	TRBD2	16	TGTGCCAGCTCACCACCCGCGGGAGGAGGGTACAATGAGCAGTTCTTC	CASSPPAGGGYNEQFF
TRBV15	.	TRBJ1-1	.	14	TGTGCCACCAGCAGAGATAAGGCGGAACAAAGAGCTTTCTTT	CATSRDKAEQRAFF
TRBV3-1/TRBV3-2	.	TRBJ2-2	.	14	TGTGCCAGCAGCCAAGAAGGGGGGACCGGGGAGCTGTTTTTT	CASSQEGGTGELFF
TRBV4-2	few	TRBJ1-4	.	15	TGTGCCAGCAGCCTTGCTGGGACTCGGAATGAAAAACTGTTTTTT	CASSLAGTRNEKLFF
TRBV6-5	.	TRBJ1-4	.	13	TGTGCCAGCAGGCCGACCAGGGGCGGAAAACTGTTTTTT	CASRPTRGGKLFF
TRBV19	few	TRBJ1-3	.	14	TGTGCCAGTAGTACGGGGTACTCTGGAAACACCATATATTTT	CASSTGYSGNTIYF
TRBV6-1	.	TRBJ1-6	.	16	TGTGCCAGCAGTGAAAACCTCATGGGTAATAATTCACCCCTCCACTTT	CASSENLMGNNSPLHF
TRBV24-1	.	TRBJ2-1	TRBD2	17	TGTGCCACCAGTGATTTTACAACTAGCGGAAGGGACAATGAGCAGTTCTTC	CATSDFTTSGRDNEQFF
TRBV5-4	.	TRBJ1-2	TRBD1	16	TGTGCCAGCAGCTTGGGTGGGGACAGGAGATCCTATGGCTACACCTTC	CASSLGGDRRSYGYTF
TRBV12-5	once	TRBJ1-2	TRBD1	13	TGTGCTAGTGGTTTGGAGACGGACAGGAGTGTCGCCTTC	CASGLETDRSVAF
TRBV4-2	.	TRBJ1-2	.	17	TGTGCCAGCAGCCAAGCAGGTGCCCGAAATGAGCTCGGGGGCTACACCTTC	CASSQAGARNELGGYTF
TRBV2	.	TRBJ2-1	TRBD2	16	TGTGCCAGCAGTGGATTAGCGGGAGACTCCTACAATGAGCAGTTCTTC	CASSGLAGDSYNEQFF
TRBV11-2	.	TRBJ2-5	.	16	TGTGCCAGCAGCTTAGGGTTCTCGGGGATTGGGGAGACCCAGTACTTC	CASSLGFSGIGETQYF
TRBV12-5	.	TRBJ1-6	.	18	TGTGCTAGTGGTTTGGTACATACAGGTGGGGCCTATAATTCACCCCTCCACTTT	CASGLVHTGGAYNSPLHF
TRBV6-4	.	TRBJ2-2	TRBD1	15	TGTGTCAGCAGTGCGGGACAGGGGAAGACCGGGGAGCTGTTTTTT	CVSSAGQGKTGELFF
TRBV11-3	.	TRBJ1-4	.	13	TGTGCCAGCAGCTTGCCGGGCTCAGAAAAACTGTTTTTT	CASSLPGSEKLFF
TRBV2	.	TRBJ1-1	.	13	TGTGCCAGCAGTCAGGGTCGGTACACTGAAGCTTTCTTT	CASSQGRYTEAFF
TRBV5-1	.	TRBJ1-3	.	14	TGCGCCAGCAGCCCAGGAGGGGTAGGAAACACCATATATTTT	CASSPGGVGNTIYF
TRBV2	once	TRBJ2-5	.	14	TGTGCCAGCAGTGGGTTGGACGGCGGGGAGACCCAGTACTTC	CASSGLDGGETQYF